This T cell receptor (beta chain) was identified in a study of blood T cells in healthy people across ages. The CDR3 has 15 residues. Germline V gives CDR1 GTSNPN, CDR2 SVGIG (reference sequence). The V and J ends lost 2 bases and 9 bases, in that order; junction bases with no gene match: 7. Then a second PCR, running roughly 7 to 12 cycles, was carried out with a sample-barcoded 5' primer and a J-beta primer mix. Each CDR3 protein is one row after TCRdb ran MiXCR on the 5' RACE reads. The table records about 640,000 distinct CDR3 sequences, around 31% of them present only once. This clonotype was counted many times.

The receptor comes from a woman older than 75 in good health. Sequences were obtained from blood. The chain links TRBV30 to TRBJ2-1, with 13 bases matching TRBD2. The CDR3 nucleotides are TGTGCCTGGAGTACGGGACTAGCGGGGCTACGTGAGCAGTTCTTC. Translating gives CAWSTGLAGLREQFF.